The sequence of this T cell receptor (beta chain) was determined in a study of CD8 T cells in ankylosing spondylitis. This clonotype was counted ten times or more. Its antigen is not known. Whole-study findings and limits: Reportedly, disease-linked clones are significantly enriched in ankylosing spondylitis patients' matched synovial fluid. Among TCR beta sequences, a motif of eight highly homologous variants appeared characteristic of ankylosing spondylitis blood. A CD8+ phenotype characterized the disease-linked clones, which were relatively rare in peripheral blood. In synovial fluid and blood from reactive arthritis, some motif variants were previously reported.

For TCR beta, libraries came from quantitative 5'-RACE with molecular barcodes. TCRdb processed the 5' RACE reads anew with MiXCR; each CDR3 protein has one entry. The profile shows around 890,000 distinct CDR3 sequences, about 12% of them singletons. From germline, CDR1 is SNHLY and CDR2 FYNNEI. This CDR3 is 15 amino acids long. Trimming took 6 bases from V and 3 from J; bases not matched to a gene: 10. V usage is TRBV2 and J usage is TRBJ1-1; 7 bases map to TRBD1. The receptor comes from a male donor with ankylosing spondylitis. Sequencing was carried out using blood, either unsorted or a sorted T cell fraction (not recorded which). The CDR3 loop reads CASRRQGFGDTEAFF. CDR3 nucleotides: TGTGCCAGCAGGCGACAGGGATTTGGAGACACTGAAGCTTTCTTT.